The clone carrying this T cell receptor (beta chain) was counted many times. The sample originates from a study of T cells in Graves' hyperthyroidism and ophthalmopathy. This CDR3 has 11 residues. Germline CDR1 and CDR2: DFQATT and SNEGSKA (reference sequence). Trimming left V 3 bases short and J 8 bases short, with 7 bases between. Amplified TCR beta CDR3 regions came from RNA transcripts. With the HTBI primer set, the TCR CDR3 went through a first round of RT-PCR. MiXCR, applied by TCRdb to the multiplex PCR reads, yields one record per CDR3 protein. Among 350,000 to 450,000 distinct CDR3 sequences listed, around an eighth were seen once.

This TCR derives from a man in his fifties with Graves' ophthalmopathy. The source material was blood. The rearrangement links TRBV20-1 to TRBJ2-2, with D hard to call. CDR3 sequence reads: CSASLLGELFF. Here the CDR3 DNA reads TGCAGTGCTAGCCTATTGGGGGAGCTGTTTTTT.